Listed below are T cell receptor beta chains from one sample, sequenced in a study of early T cells in non-severe SARS-CoV-2 infection. TCRdb re-derived calls from the 5' RACE reads in MiXCR, one entry per CDR3 protein. The repertoire consists of under 45,000 distinct CDR3 sequences, with 7.5% to 9% occurring once and the leading ten covering 9.5% to 15%. Sample: whole blood, taken at baseline. These TCRs come from an adult who was a healthcare worker with PCR-confirmed SARS-CoV-2 infection or an uninfected control (not recorded which). Each CDR3 is given with its conserved first and last residue. D genes are given only for firm matches. Not every row has a clone size; where given, it reads once, few, many or a size class.

DNA	CDR3	D	V	size	J
TGTGCCAGCAGCCGGGACAGGGGGGCAAGCGGGGAGCTGTTTTTT	CASSRDRGASGELFF	TRBD1	TRBV11-3	NA	TRBJ2-2
TGCAGTGCTAGAGATCTGGGCGGGGGGCCAGATACGCAGTATTTT	CSARDLGGGPDTQYF	TRBD2	TRBV20-1	few	TRBJ2-3
TGTGCCAGCAGCTTGGCCGGAACTAGCGGGGGCACAGATACGCAGTATTTT	CASSLAGTSGGTDTQYF	TRBD2	TRBV5-4	few	TRBJ2-3
TGTGCCAGCAGTTTAATTTTAGTTTTATCGGCGGCCTACGAGCAGTACTTC	CASSLILVLSAAYEQYF	NA	TRBV28	few	TRBJ2-7
TGTGCCAGCAGCACTGGGGGCATGCTCGGGGCCAACGTCCTGACTTTC	CASSTGGMLGANVLTF	NA	TRBV5-6	few	TRBJ2-6
TGTGCCAGCAGCTTGCGCAGGAACAATGAGCAGTTCTTC	CASSLRRNNEQFF	NA	TRBV5-4	many	TRBJ2-1
TGTGCCACCAGGCAGACAGGGGTTGAAAAACTGTTTTTT	CATRQTGVEKLFF	TRBD1	TRBV6-5	NA	TRBJ1-4
TGTGCCAGCAGCTCGACAGGGGGATACTACGAGCAGTACTTC	CASSSTGGYYEQYF	TRBD1	TRBV5-8	many	TRBJ2-7
TGTGCCAGCAGTGATGGGTTTCGTTGGACAGAGAACACTGAAGCTTTCTTT	CASSDGFRWTENTEAFF	NA	TRBV6-1	many	TRBJ1-1
TGTGCCTACGGGACGGCCTACGAGCAGTACTTC	CAYGTAYEQYF	NA	TRBV30	NA	TRBJ2-7
TGTGCCAGCAGCCCACCGGGACTAGGAACTTACAATGAGCAGTTCTTC	CASSPPGLGTYNEQFF	TRBD2	TRBV9	many	TRBJ2-1
TGTGCCAGCAGCGCCAGACAAGGCACTGAAGCTTTCTTT	CASSARQGTEAFF	NA	TRBV9	many	TRBJ1-1
TGTGCCAGCAGCAGGAGCTTGAGTGAAGCTTTCTTT	CASSRSLSEAFF	NA	TRBV28	few	TRBJ1-1